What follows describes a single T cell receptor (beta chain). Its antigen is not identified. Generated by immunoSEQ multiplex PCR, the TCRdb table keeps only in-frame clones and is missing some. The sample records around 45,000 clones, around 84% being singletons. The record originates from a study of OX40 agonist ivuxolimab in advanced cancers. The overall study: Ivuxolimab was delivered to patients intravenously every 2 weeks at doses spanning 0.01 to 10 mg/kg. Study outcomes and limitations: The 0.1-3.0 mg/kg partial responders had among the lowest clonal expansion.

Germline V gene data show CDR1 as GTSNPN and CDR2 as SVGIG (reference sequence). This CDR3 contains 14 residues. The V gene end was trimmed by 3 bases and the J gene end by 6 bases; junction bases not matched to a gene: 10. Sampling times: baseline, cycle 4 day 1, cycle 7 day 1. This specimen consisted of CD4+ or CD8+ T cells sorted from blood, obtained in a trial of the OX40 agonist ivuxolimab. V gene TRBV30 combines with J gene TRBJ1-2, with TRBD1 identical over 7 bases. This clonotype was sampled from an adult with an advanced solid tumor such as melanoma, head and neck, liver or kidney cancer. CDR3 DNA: TGTGCCTGGAGAGGAGAGGGGGCAACCCATGGCTACACCTTC. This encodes CAWRGEGATHGYTF. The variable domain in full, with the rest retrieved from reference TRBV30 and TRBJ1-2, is SQTIHQWPATLVQPVGSPLSLECTVEGTSNPNLYWYRQAAGRGLQLLFYSVGIGQISSEVPQNLSASRPQDRQFILSSKKLLLSDSGFYLCAWRGEGATHGYTFGSGTRLTVV.